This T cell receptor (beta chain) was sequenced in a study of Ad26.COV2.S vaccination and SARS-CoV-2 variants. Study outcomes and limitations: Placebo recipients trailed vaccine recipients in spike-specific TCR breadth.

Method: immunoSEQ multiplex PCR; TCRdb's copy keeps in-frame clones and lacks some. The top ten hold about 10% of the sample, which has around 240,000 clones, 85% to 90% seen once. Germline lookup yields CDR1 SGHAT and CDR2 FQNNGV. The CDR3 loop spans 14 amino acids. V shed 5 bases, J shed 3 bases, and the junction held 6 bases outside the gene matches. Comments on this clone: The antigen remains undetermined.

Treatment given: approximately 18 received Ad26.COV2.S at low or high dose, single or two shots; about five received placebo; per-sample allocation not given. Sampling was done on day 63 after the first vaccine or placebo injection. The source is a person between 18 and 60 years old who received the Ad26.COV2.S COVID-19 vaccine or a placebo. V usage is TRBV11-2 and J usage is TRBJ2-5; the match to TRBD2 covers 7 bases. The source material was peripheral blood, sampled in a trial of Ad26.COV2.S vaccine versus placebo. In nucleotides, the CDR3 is TGTGCCAGCAGCCTCCCCCGGGAGGAAGAGACCCAGTACTTC. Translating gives CASSLPREEETQYF.